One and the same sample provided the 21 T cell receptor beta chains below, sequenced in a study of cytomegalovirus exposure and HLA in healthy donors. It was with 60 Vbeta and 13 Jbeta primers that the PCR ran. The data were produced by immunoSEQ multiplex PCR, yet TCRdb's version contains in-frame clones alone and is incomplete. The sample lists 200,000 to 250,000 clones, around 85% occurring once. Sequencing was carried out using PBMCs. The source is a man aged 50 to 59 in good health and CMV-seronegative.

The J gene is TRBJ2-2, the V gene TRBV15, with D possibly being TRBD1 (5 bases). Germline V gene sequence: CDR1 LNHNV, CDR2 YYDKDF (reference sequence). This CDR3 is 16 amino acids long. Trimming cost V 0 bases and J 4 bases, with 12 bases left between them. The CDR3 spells CATSRDIQGGTGELFF. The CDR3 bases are TGTGCCACCAGCAGAGATATCCAGGGTGGCACCGGGGAGCTGTTTTTT.

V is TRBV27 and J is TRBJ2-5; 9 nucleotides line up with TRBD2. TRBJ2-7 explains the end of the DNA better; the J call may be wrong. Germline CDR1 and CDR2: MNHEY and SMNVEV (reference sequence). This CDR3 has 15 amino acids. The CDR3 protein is CASSLSSGGSYEQYF. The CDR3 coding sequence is TGTGCCAGCAGTTTATCCAGCGGGGGGTCCTACGAGCAGTACTTC.

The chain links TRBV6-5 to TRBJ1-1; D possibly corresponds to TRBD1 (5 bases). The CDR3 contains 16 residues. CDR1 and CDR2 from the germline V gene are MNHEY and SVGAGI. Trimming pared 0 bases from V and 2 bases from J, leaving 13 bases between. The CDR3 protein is CASSYSPTAINTEAFF. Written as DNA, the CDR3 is TGTGCCAGCAGTTACTCGCCGACAGCTATTAACACTGAAGCTTTCTTT.

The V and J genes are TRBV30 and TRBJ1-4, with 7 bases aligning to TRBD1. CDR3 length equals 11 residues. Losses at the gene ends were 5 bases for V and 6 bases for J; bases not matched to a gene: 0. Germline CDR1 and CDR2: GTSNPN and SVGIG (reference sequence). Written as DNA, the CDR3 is TGTGCCTGGGGGACAGATGAAAAACTGTTTTTT. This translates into CAWGTDEKLFF.

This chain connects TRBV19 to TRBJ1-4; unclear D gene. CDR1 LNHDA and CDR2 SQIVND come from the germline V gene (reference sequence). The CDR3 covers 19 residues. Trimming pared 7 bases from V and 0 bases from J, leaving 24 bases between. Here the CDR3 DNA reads TGTGCCAGTACCAAATACCCTCCTCGACAAGATGCAACTAATGAAAAACTGTTTTTT. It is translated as CASTKYPPRQDATNEKLFF.

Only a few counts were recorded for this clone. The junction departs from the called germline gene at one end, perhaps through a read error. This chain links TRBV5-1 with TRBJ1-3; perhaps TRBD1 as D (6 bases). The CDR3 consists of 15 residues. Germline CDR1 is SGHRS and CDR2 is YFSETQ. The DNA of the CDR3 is TGCGCCAGCAGATTGGAGGGGGACTCTGGAAACACCATATATTTT. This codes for CASRLEGDSGNTIYF.

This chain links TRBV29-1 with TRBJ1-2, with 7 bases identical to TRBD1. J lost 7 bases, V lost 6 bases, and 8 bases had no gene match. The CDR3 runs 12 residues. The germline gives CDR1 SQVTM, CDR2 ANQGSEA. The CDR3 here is CSVRQGSGGYTF. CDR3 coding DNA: TGCAGCGTACGACAGGGTTCGGGTGGCTACACCTTC.

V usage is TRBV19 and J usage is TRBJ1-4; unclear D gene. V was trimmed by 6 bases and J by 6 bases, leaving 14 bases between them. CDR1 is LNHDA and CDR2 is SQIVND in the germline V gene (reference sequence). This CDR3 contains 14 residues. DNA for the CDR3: TGTGCCAGTAGGCCGGGGAGGAGGGATGAAAAACTGTTTTTT. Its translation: CASRPGRRDEKLFF. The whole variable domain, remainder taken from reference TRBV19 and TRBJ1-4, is DGGITQSPKYLFRKEGQNVTLSCEQNLNHDAMYWYRQDPGQGLRLIYYSQIVNDFQKGDIAEGYSVSREKKESFPLTVTSAQKNPTAFYLCASRPGRRDEKLFFGSGTQLSVL.

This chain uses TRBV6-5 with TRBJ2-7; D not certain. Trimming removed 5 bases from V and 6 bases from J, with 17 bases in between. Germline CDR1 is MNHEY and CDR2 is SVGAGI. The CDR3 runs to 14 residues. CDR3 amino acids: CASSASFSSGEQYF. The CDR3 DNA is TGTGCCAGCAGTGCCTCCTTTAGCTCCGGCGAGCAGTACTTC.

The CDR3 is CASSLGPIQPQHF. The CDR3 bases are TGTGCCAGCAGCTTGGGCCCTATTCAGCCCCAGCATTTT. The chain is built from TRBV11-2 and TRBJ1-5; D is undetermined. CDR1 and CDR2 (germline): SGHAT, FQNNGV. This CDR3 has 13 amino acids. V gave up 3 bases and J gave up 6 bases, with 9 bases separating them.

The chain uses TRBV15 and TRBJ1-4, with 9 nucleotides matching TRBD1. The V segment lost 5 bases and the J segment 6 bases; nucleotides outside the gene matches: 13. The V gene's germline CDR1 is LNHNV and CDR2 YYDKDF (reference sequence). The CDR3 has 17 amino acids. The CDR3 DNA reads TGTGCCACCAGCTACCGGGACAGGGTTTCCTCTCATGAAAAACTGTTTTTT. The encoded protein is CATSYRDRVSSHEKLFF.

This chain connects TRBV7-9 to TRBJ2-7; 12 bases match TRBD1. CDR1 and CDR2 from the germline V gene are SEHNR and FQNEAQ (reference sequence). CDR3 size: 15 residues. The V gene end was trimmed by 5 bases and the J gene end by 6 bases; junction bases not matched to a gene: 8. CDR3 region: CASSHRGQGAVEQYF. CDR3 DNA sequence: TGTGCCAGCAGCCACCGGGGACAGGGGGCGGTCGAGCAGTACTTC. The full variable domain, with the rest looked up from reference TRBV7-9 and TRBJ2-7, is DTGVSQNPRHKITKRGQNVTFRCDPISEHNRLYWYRQTLGQGPEFLTYFQNEAQLEKSRLLSDRFSAERPKGSFSTLEIQRTEQGDSAMYLCASSHRGQGAVEQYFGPGTRLTVT.

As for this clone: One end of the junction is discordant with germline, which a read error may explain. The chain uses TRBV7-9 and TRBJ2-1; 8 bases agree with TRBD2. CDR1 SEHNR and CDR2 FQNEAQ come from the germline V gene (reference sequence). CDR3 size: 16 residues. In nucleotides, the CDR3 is TGTTCCAGCAGCCTCTTAGAACTAGCGGCTTACAATGAGCAGTTCTTC. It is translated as CSSSLLELAAYNEQFF.

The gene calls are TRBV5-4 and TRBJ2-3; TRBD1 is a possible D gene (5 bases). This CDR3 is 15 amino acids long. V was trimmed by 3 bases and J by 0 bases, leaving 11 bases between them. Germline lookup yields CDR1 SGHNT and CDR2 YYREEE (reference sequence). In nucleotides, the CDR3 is TGTGCCAGCAGCTCGACGACAGTGAGCACAGATACGCAGTATTTT. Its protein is CASSSTTVSTDTQYF.

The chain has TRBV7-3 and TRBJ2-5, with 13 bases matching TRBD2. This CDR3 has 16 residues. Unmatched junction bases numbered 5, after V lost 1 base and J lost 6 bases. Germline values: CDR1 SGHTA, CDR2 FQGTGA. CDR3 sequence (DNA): TGTGCCAGCAGCTTAAAGGGACTAGCGGGAACACAGACCCAGTACTTC. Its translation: CASSLKGLAGTQTQYF.

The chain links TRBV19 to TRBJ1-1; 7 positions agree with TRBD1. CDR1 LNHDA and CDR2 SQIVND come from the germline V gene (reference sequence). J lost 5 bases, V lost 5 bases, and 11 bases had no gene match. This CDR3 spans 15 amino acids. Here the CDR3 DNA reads TGTGCCAGTAGTTCGAGGGGGCAATCGTGGACTGAAGCTTTCTTT. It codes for CASSSRGQSWTEAFF.

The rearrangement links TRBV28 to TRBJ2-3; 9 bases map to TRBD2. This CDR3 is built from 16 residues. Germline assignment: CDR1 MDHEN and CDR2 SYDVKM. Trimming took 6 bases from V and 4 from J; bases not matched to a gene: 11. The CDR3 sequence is CASSPTTGLASDTQYF. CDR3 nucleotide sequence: TGTGCCAGCAGCCCTACCACGGGACTAGCCTCAGATACGCAGTATTTT.

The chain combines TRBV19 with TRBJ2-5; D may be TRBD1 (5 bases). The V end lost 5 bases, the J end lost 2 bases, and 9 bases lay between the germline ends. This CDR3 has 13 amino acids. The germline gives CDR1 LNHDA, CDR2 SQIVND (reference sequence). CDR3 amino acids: CASSVRQQETQYF. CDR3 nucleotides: TGTGCCAGTAGTGTCCGACAGCAAGAGACCCAGTACTTC.

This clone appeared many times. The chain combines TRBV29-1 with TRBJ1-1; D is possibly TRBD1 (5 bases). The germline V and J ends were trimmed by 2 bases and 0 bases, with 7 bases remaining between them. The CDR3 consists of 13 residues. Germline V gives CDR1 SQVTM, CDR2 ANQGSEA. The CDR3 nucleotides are TGCAGCGTTGAAAAGGGGATGAACACTGAAGCTTTCTTT. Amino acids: CSVEKGMNTEAFF.

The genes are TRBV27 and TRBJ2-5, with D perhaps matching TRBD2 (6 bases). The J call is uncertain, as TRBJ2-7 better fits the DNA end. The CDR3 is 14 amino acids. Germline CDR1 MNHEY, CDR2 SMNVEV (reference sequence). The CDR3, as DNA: TGTGCCAGCCAAGAAGCAGCTAGGCGGGGCGAGCAGTACTTC. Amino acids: CASQEAARRGEQYF.

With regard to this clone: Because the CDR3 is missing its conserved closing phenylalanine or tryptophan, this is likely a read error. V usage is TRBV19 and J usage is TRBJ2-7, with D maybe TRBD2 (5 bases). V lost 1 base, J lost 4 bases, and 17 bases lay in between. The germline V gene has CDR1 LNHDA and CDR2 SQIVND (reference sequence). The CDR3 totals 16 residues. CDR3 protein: CASSIGLPSPTYEQYL. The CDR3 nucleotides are TGTGCCAGTAGTATAGGACTACCTTCCCCCACATACGAGCAGTACCTC.